These 5 T cell receptor beta chains originate from one sample sequenced in a study of T cell responses to AZD1222 COVID-19 vaccine. TCRdb keeps only in-frame clones here, not all; method: immunoSEQ multiplex PCR. The repertoire holds 140,000 to 150,000 clones, with around 93% as singletons. This material consisted of peripheral blood, taken 28 days after the second AZD1222 dose. The receptors derive from an adult who received the AZD1222 COVID-19 vaccine.

The chain is built from TRBV5-5 and TRBJ2-7; the match to TRBD2 covers 10 bases. Germline V CDR1 and CDR2: SGHKS, YYEKEE (reference sequence). The CDR3 is made up of 16 amino acids. With V trimmed by 3 bases and J by 0 bases, 6 bases remained unmatched. The CDR3 loop reads CASSSGPSGSSYEQYF. As DNA, the CDR3 is TGTGCCAGCAGCTCAGGACCTAGCGGGAGCTCCTACGAGCAGTACTTC.

This clone has just one count. The chain links TRBV9 to TRBJ1-5, with D possibly TRBD1 on 5 matching bases. This CDR3 is 14 amino acids long. V was cut by 0 bases and J by 1 base, with 5 bases left in between. CDR1 and CDR2 (germline): SGDLS, YYNGEE. CDR3 sequence: CASSVGGSNQPQHF. CDR3 DNA sequence: TGTGCCAGCAGCGTAGGGGGCAGCAATCAGCCCCAGCATTTT.

V usage is TRBV5-8 and J usage is TRBJ2-2, with D perhaps given as TRBD1 or TRBD2 (6 bases each). Germline V lookup: CDR1 SGHTS, CDR2 YDEGEE. There are 16 residues in the CDR3. Trimming stripped 3 bases from V and 2 bases from J, with 14 bases between. CDR3 loop: CASSYGGGGNTGELFF. The CDR3 bases are TGTGCCAGCAGCTACGGCGGAGGGGGTAACACCGGGGAGCTGTTTTTT. Full variable domain (missing parts from reference TRBV5-8 and TRBJ2-2): EAGVTQSPTHLIKTRGQQATLRCSPISGHTSVYWYQQALGLGLQFLLWYDEGEERNRGNFPPRFSGRQFPNYSSELNVNALELEDSALYLCASSYGGGGNTGELFFGEGSRLTVL.

This rearrangement joins TRBV3-1 (or the pseudogene TRBV3-2) to TRBJ2-1; TRBD2 matches 13 bases. The junction had 9 bases not matched to a gene; V was cut back by 4 bases and J by 9 bases. The CDR3 contains 16 residues. Per germline, CDR1 LGHDT and CDR2 YNNKEL (reference sequence). The CDR3 sequence: CASSPGGLAGAFEQFF. The DNA for the CDR3 is TGTGCCAGCAGCCCAGGTGGACTAGCGGGAGCTTTTGAGCAGTTCTTC.

The CDR3 protein is CASSRLAGGGADTQYF. Here the CDR3 DNA reads TGTGCCAGCAGCCGCTTAGCGGGAGGGGGTGCAGATACGCAGTATTTT. The rearrangement joins TRBV9 to TRBJ2-3; 11 nucleotides line up with TRBD2. Germline CDR1 reads SGDLS; CDR2 reads YYNGEE. CDR3 size: 16 residues. V shed 4 bases and J 4 bases; nucleotides not matched to a gene: 8.